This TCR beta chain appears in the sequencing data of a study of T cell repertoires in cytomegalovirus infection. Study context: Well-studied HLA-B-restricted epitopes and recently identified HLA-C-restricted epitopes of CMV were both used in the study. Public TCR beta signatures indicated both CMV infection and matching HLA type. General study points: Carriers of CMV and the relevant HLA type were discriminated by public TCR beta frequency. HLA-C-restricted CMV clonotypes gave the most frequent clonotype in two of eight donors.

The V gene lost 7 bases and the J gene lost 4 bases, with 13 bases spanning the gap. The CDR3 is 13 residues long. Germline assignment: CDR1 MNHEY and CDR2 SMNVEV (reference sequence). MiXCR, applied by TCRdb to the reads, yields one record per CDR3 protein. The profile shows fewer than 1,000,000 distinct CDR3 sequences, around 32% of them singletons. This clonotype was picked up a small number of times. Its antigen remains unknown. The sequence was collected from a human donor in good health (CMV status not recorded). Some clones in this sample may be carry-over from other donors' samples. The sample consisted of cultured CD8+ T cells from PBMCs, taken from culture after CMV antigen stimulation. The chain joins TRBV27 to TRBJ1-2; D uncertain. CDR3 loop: CASTHSGTYGYTF. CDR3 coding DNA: TGTGCCAGCACTCACTCAGGCACCTATGGCTACACCTTC.